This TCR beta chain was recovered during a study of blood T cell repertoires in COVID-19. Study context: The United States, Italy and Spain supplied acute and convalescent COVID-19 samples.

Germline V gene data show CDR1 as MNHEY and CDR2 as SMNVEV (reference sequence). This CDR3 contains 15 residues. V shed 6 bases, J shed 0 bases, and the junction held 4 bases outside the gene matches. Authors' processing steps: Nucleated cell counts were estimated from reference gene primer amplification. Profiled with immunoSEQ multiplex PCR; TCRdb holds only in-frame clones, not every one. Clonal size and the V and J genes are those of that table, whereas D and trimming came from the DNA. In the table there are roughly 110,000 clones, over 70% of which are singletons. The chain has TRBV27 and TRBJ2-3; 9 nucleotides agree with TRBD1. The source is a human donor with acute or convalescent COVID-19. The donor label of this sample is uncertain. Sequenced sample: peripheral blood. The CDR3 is CASSHDRGSTDTQYF. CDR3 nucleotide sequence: TGTGCCAGCAGCCACGACAGGGGGAGCACAGATACGCAGTATTTT.